A single sample gave rise to the 8 T cell receptor beta chains below, sequenced in a study of shared clonotypes between healthy human individuals (dated by TCRdb to the early 2020s). For the CD8 naive samples, CD45RO-negative cells were positively selected for CCR7, yielding a CD45RA+CCR7+ population from which TemRA cells were excluded. Receptors were amplified or captured by the immunoSEQ multiplex PCR assay. TCRdb carries this immuneACCESS record with in-frame sequences only. Its versions omit some clonotypes, under half of them owing to an unresolved V gene in the studies checked, with the rest unexplained. This sample gives about 680,000 clones in total; about 90% of them show up just once. The ten largest clones take up approximately 22% of the sample. The sequenced sample was naive CD8+ T cells sorted from blood. Sample cell subset or site, as interpreted from the label and publication: CD45RA+CCR7+. The receptors were gathered from a man under 40 in good health.

The chain uses TRBV7-2 and TRBJ2-7; 7 positions agree with TRBD2. The germline V gene has CDR1 SGHTA and CDR2 FQGNSA. The CDR3 is made up of 15 amino acids. The junction had 6 bases not matched to a gene; V was cut back by 0 bases and J by 4 bases. CDR3 nucleotide sequence: TGTGCCAGCAGCTTAGCCCTGTGGGGGGGGTACGAGCAGTACTTC. This sequence encodes CASSLALWGGYEQYF.

CDR3 DNA: TGTGCCAGCAGCGTACTTAACTGGGCAGGGGGCTCGAACACTGAAGCTTTCTTT. Its translation: CASSVLNWAGGSNTEAFF. The rearrangement uses TRBV9 and TRBJ1-1, with 8 bases that match TRBD1. The V gene's germline CDR1 is SGDLS and CDR2 YYNGEE. The CDR3 is 18 amino acids. The V and J ends lost 1 base and 1 base, in that order; junction bases with no gene match: 12.

The chain uses TRBV29-1 and TRBJ2-3; tentative D call: TRBD1 (6 bases). The CDR3 is 14 amino acids. CDR1 and CDR2 (germline): SQVTM, ANQGSEA. The V and J ends lost 3 bases and 4 bases respectively, with 14 bases between them. CDR3 sequence: CSVDRGSAADTQYF. DNA of the CDR3: TGCAGCGTTGACAGGGGTAGTGCGGCAGATACGCAGTATTTT.

The chain carries TRBV28 and TRBJ2-7, with 10 bases fitting TRBD2. Per the germline V gene, CDR1 is MDHEN and CDR2 is SYDVKM. This CDR3 contains 15 residues. After removal of 7 bases from V and 0 bases from J, the junction contained 6 bases not matched to a gene. The CDR3 here is CASKGLAKASYEQYF. The CDR3 region has the DNA TGTGCCAGCAAGGGACTAGCGAAGGCCTCCTACGAGCAGTACTTC.

This sequence joins TRBV27 and TRBJ2-5; tentative D call: TRBD1 (5 bases). This CDR3 is 13 amino acids long. The germline gives CDR1 MNHEY, CDR2 SMNVEV (reference sequence). The V end was cut by 4 bases, the J end by 5 bases, with 11 bases between. The CDR3 reads CASSWGRRETQYF. Written as DNA, the CDR3 is TGTGCCAGCAGTTGGGGCAGAAGGGAGACCCAGTACTTC.

The genes are TRBV11-1 and TRBJ1-5; D not certain. Between the trimmed V and J ends, which lost 5 bases and 7 bases, there was a span of 12 bases. Germline CDR1 reads SGHAT; CDR2 reads FQDESV (reference sequence). CDR3 length: 13 residues. CDR3 amino acids: CASSQHRWQPQHF. Here the CDR3 DNA reads TGTGCCAGCAGCCAGCACCGATGGCAGCCCCAGCATTTT.

V and J are TRBV7-8 and TRBJ2-7; D is unclear. Germline values: CDR1 SGHVS, CDR2 FQNEAQ. This CDR3 spans 14 amino acids. V was shortened by 1 base and J by 1 base, with 8 bases between the two germline ends. The CDR3 sequence: CASSLESWSYEQYF. The CDR3 DNA follows: TGTGCCAGCAGCTTAGAGTCCTGGTCCTACGAGCAGTACTTC.

The V and J genes are TRBV7-3 and TRBJ2-2; the D gene is possibly TRBD2 (6 bases). V lost 2 bases and J 0 bases, leaving 10 bases between the germline ends. The CDR3 has 16 residues. Germline loops: CDR1 SGHTA, CDR2 FQGTGA. The DNA for the CDR3 is TGTGCCAGCAGCTTATTAGGAGGGGCGAACACCGGGGAGCTGTTTTTT. Its translation: CASSLLGGANTGELFF. The complete variable domain, with remaining parts taken from reference TRBV7-3 and TRBJ2-2, reads GAGVSQTPSNKVTEKGKYVELRCDPISGHTALYWYRQSLGQGPEFLIYFQGTGAADDSGLPNDRFFAVRPEGSVSTLKIQRTERGDSAVYLCASSLLGGANTGELFFGEGSRLTVL.